This is a list of T cell receptor beta chains from one sample in a study of T-cell reconstitution after alpha-beta-depleted transplantation in children. TCRdb itself ran the PCR reads through MiXCR, one entry per CDR3 protein. The sample yields about 270,000 distinct CDR3 sequences, nearly 10% seen once. Sequencing was performed on PBMCs from the stem cell graft donor, taken from the stem cell graft. The receptors stem from a human donor who donated a stem cell graft to a child with SCID. Both conserved end residues are part of each CDR3. The D gene is left open where the match is weak. The size field is filled for only some rows; it gives once, few, many or a size class.

NA,TRBJ2-7,few,TRBV5-1,CASYETVSSYEQYF,TGCGCCAGCTACGAGACAGTTAGCTCCTACGAGCAGTACTTC
NA,TRBJ2-1,NA,TRBV5-1,CASSLGSGLNERFF,TGCGCCAGCAGCTTGGGGTCAGGGCTCAATGAGCGGTTCTTC
NA,TRBJ1-3,NA,TRBV6-6,CASSTSGNTIYF,TGTGCCAGCAGTACCTCTGGAAACACCATATATTTT
NA,TRBJ2-1,many,TRBV12-3/TRBV12-4,CASSLGLRSSYNEQFF,TGTGCCAGCAGTTTAGGTCTACGGAGCTCCTACAATGAGCAGTTCTTC
TRBD1,TRBJ2-1,NA,TRBV11-2,CASTGVRGGSEQFF,TGTGCCAGCACCGGGGTTAGAGGGGGCAGTGAGCAGTTCTTC
NA,TRBJ2-2,NA,TRBV24-1,CATESSAGLIGELFF,TGTGCCACCGAATCATCGGCAGGGTTGATCGGGGAGCTGTTTTTT
NA,TRBJ2-7,few,TRBV9,CASSIGPLYEQYF,TGTGCCAGCAGCATTGGACCGCTTTACGAGCAGTACTTC
NA,TRBJ2-2,NA,TRBV5-1,CASRKKQGNTGELFF,TGCGCCAGCCGTAAGAAACAGGGAAACACCGGGGAGCTGTTTTTT
NA,TRBJ2-7,NA,TRBV15,CATSWGSYYEQYF,TGTGCCACCAGCTGGGGCTCCTACTACGAGCAGTACTTC
NA,TRBJ2-2,few,TRBV18,CASSRTDTGELFF,TGTGCCAGCTCAAGGACGGACACCGGGGAGCTGTTTTTT
NA,TRBJ1-1,many,TRBV9,CASSAFGQEAFF,TGTGCCAGCAGCGCCTTCGGACAGGAAGCTTTCTTT
NA,TRBJ2-5,NA,TRBV3-1,CASSQGEGGTQYF,TGTGCCAGCAGCCAAGGCGAGGGTGGGACCCAGTACTTC
TRBD2,TRBJ2-5,few,TRBV20-1,CSTSGGPFLETQYF,TGCAGCACTAGCGGGGGGCCATTCTTAGAGACCCAGTACTTC
TRBD2,TRBJ2-1,NA,TRBV5-1,CASSSGTSGLRDEQFF,TGCGCCAGCAGCTCGGGGACTAGCGGCCTTCGGGATGAGCAGTTCTTC
TRBD1,TRBJ2-2,NA,TRBV5-1,CASSLRTGASGELFF,TGCGCCAGCAGCTTGAGGACAGGGGCGTCTGGGGAGCTGTTTTTT
NA,TRBJ1-2,NA,TRBV18,CASSPPWRGASYGYTF,TGTGCCAGCTCACCACCGTGGAGGGGGGCAAGCTATGGCTACACCTTC
TRBD1,TRBJ1-1,NA,TRBV19,CASSPTGALHTEAFF,TGTGCCAGTAGTCCGACAGGGGCTTTACACACTGAAGCTTTCTTT
NA,TRBJ1-6,NA,TRBV19,CASTATGSNSPLHF,TGTGCCAGTACCGCCACAGGATCGAATTCACCCCTCCACTTT
NA,TRBJ1-5,many,TRBV24-1,CATSEGGSNQPQHF,TGTGCCACCAGTGAGGGGGGAAGCAATCAGCCCCAGCATTTT
TRBD1,TRBJ2-1,few,TRBV29-1,CSAGQGLVYNEQFF,TGCAGCGCCGGACAGGGGCTCGTATACAATGAGCAGTTCTTC
NA,TRBJ2-7,NA,TRBV11-2,CASSLPYLRAPGQSSYEQYF,TGTGCCAGCAGCTTACCTTATTTGCGGGCCCCAGGTCAGAGCTCCTACGAGCAGTACTTC
NA,TRBJ1-1,NA,TRBV3-1,CASSHRGMNTEAFF,TGTGCCAGCAGCCACCGGGGGATGAACACTGAAGCTTTCTTT